This TCR beta chain appears in the sequencing data of a study of control samples from healthy donors and cancer patients. Some clones are missing from TCRdb's copy, which holds only in-frame ones; the method was immunoSEQ multiplex PCR. The repertoire consists of around 27,000 clones, with roughly 85% occurring once and the leading ten covering around 6.7%. The germline V gene has CDR1 MNHEY and CDR2 SVGAGI. V shed 0 bases and J 9 bases; nucleotides not matched to a gene: 9. The CDR3 consists of 15 residues. This clone was recorded a few times. The sample taken for sequencing was PBMCs. The chain couples TRBV6-5 to TRBJ1-1; 8 bases match TRBD1. This receptor was taken from a woman aged 60-75 years with head and neck cancer. Here the CDR3 DNA reads TGTGCCAGCAGTTACTCGGGGACAGGTCCTTCGAAAGCTTTCTTT. This translates into CASSYSGTGPSKAFF.